This TCR beta chain was profiled in a study of shared clonotypes between healthy human individuals. Study information: The composition of the donors was a couple of women and a few men aged 18 to 49.

The CDR3 totals 17 residues. Trimming removed 4 bases from V and 0 bases from J, with 16 bases in between. Germline V lookup: CDR1 MDHEN, CDR2 SYDVKM. Each subset's genomic DNA was split evenly across several immunoSEQ plates. TCRdb's copy holds only in-frame clones and misses some; the assay was immunoSEQ multiplex PCR. The table shows some 1 million clones, with about 70% occurring only once. The chain is built from TRBV28 and TRBJ2-4, with D perhaps matching TRBD1 (5 bases). This sequence originates from a man in his late teens or twenties in good health. Specimen: memory CD4+ T cells sorted from blood. Subset here: CD45RA-negative fraction. The CDR3 DNA is TGTGCCAGCAGTTCCTACGACAGCCTAGGAGCCAAAAACATTCAGTACTTC. This encodes CASSSYDSLGAKNIQYF.